Shown below are 16 T cell receptor beta chains from a single sample sequenced in a study of response to subunit inactivated influenza vaccine. MiXCR was run by TCRdb on the RT-PCR reads, yielding one entry per CDR3 protein. The sample includes roughly 650,000 distinct CDR3 sequences, about a sixth of them seen just once. Material: PBMCs from blood, obtained about 11 days after vaccination. The receptors here all came from a man aged 50-59 years who received an inactivated influenza vaccine.

This clonotype was detected only a few times. V usage is TRBV24-1 and J usage is TRBJ2-1, with D uncertain. Germline V gene data show CDR1 as KGHDR and CDR2 as SFDVKD. Trimming took off 5 bases at V and 0 bases at J, with 16 bases between the two ends. CDR3 length: 17 residues. CDR3 protein: CATSGVGETRSYNEQFF. The CDR3 DNA reads as TGTGCCACCAGTGGAGTAGGAGAGACCCGCTCCTACAATGAGCAGTTCTTC.

As regards this clonotype: Just one base apart from a much larger clone, this may be a read error. The chain links TRBV6-2 or TRBV6-3 to TRBJ2-1, with 8 bases lining up with TRBD2. After removal of 6 bases from V and 2 bases from J, the junction contained 3 bases not matched to a gene. Germline CDR1 reads MNHEY; CDR2 reads SVGEGT. There are 14 residues in the CDR3. CDR3 DNA: TGTGCCAGCAGGACAGCGGGGGCCTACAATGAGCAGTTCTTC. Translated: CASRTAGAYNEQFF.

This rearrangement joins TRBV20-1 to TRBJ2-1; the match to TRBD1 covers 10 bases. The length of the CDR3 is 15 residues. The germline V gene encodes CDR1 DFQATT and CDR2 SNEGSKA (reference sequence). Losses at the gene ends were 5 bases for V and 2 bases for J; bases not matched to a gene: 6. The CDR3 DNA is TGCAGTGCTTCTTGGGGGACAGGGGCCTACAATGAGCAGTTCTTC. It translates to CSASWGTGAYNEQFF.

There are a few counts of this clonotype. The rearrangement links TRBV5-1 to TRBJ2-2; D is perhaps TRBD1 (6 bases). Germline CDR1 is SGHRS and CDR2 is YFSETQ. Deletions cut 4 bases from V and 5 bases from J, with 18 bases between. The length of the CDR3 is 16 residues. The CDR3 is CASSVTGGRKTGELFF. DNA for the CDR3: TGCGCCAGCAGCGTGACAGGCGGACGGAAAACCGGGGAGCTGTTTTTT.

The chain links TRBV20-1 to TRBJ2-7; TRBD1 matches 9 bases. After removal of 5 bases from V and 2 bases from J, the junction contained 4 bases not matched to a gene. CDR3 length equals 13 residues. Per germline, CDR1 DFQATT and CDR2 SNEGSKA (reference sequence). The DNA for the CDR3 is TGCAGTGCTGAAAGACAGGGGGCCTACGAGCAGTACTTC. It codes for CSAERQGAYEQYF.

This clonotype has just a few counts. The chain has TRBV16 and TRBJ2-7, with a possible D match to TRBD1 (7 bases). This CDR3 comprises 15 residues. V was pared by 4 bases and J by 2 bases, with 15 bases between. Germline CDR1 reads KGHSY; CDR2 reads FQNENV. CDR3 in DNA: TGTGCCAGCAGCCGCGGGACAGCCAGAACCTACGAGCAGTACTTC. It translates to CASSRGTARTYEQYF.

There are a few counts of this clonotype. The chain combines TRBV27 with TRBJ1-2; the D is unclear. From germline, CDR1 is MNHEY and CDR2 SMNVEV (reference sequence). V lost 3 bases and J lost 8, with 13 bases in between. This CDR3 is 13 amino acids long. This chain's CDR3 is CASSFSAGGGYTF. The DNA for the CDR3 is TGTGCCAGCAGTTTTTCGGCGGGAGGCGGCTACACCTTC.

V gene TRBV7-9 combines with J gene TRBJ2-5, with 11 positions matching TRBD2. The trim removed 4 bases at V and 5 bases at J, leaving 6 bases unmatched. The CDR3 contains 15 residues. Germline values: CDR1 SEHNR, CDR2 FQNEAQ (reference sequence). CDR3: CASSWTSGLGETQYF. CDR3 sequence (DNA): TGTGCCAGCAGCTGGACTAGCGGGTTAGGGGAGACCCAGTACTTC.

Only a few counts were recorded for this clonotype. The chain links TRBV7-8 to TRBJ1-1; D possibly corresponds to TRBD1 (5 bases). V was clipped by 5 bases and J by 1 base, with 11 bases between them. Looked up from germline, CDR1 is SGHVS and CDR2 is FQNEAQ. The CDR3 is made up of 14 amino acids. The CDR3 region is CASSPRDRNTEAFF. The CDR3 DNA reads as TGTGCCAGCAGCCCCCGAGACAGGAACACTGAAGCTTTCTTT.

The genes are TRBV7-2 and TRBJ2-5, with a weak D call TRBD2 (6 bases). The germline V gene has CDR1 SGHTA and CDR2 FQGNSA. The CDR3 runs to 15 residues. Trimming pared 2 bases from V and 5 bases from J, leaving 15 bases between. CDR3 bases: TGTGCCAGCAGCTTACAGGGAGGAGCGGCCGAGACCCAGTACTTC. This translates into CASSLQGGAAETQYF.

This chain links TRBV20-1 with TRBJ2-7; 7 bases agree with TRBD1. V trimming: 4 bases; J trimming: 3 bases; junction bases outside the gene matches: 12. This CDR3 is built from 15 residues. From germline, CDR1 is DFQATT and CDR2 SNEGSKA (reference sequence). The CDR3 protein is CSATAPDRVFYEQYF. In DNA, the CDR3 is TGCAGTGCTACCGCACCTGACAGGGTTTTCTACGAGCAGTACTTC.

This clonotype was seen a few times. The genes are TRBV5-1 and TRBJ2-1; 7 bases fit TRBD1. From germline, CDR1 is SGHRS and CDR2 YFSETQ. J was trimmed by 4 bases and V by 8 bases; bases with no gene match: 9. There are 14 residues in the CDR3. The DNA for the CDR3 is TGCGCCAGTACCCGGGACAGAGAATACAATGAGCAGTTCTTC. The encoded protein is CASTRDREYNEQFF.

The chain joins TRBV7-7 to TRBJ2-2; the D is unclear. Trimming cost V 6 bases and J 3 bases, with 5 bases left between them. CDR1 and CDR2 from the germline V gene are SSHAT and FNYEAQ (reference sequence). The CDR3 has 12 amino acids. The CDR3: CASSHHTGELFF. In DNA, the CDR3 is TGTGCCAGCAGTCATCACACCGGGGAGCTGTTTTTT.

The rearrangement joins TRBV12-3 or TRBV12-4 to TRBJ2-7; no definite D call. CDR3 length: 15 amino acids. The V gene lost 2 bases and the J gene lost 6 bases, with 17 bases spanning the gap. The CDR3 is CASSLLLAASFEQYF. The CDR3 coding sequence is TGTGCCAGCAGTTTACTTTTGGCAGCCTCATTCGAGCAGTACTTC.

The J gene is TRBJ1-4, the V gene TRBV10-3, with TRBD1 matching over 7 bases. The trim removed 3 bases at V and 8 bases at J, leaving 9 bases unmatched. This CDR3 has 15 residues. Germline-derived CDR1 and CDR2 are ENHRY and SYGVKD. CDR3 in amino acids: CAISDDREAGEKLFF. The CDR3 region has the DNA TGTGCCATCAGTGACGACAGGGAGGCAGGGGAAAAACTGTTTTTT.

This clonotype has only a few counts. The rearrangement joins TRBV29-1 to TRBJ1-4; D call uncertain. V shed 4 bases and J shed 7 bases, with 7 bases lying between them. The length of the CDR3 is 11 residues. Germline CDR1 SQVTM, CDR2 ANQGSEA. Here the CDR3 reads CSVGAGEKLFF. As DNA, the CDR3 is TGCAGCGTTGGTGCTGGTGAAAAACTGTTTTTT.